The sequence of this T cell receptor beta chain was determined in a study of blood T cells in healthy people across ages. Then a second PCR, running about 6 to 12 cycles, was carried out with a sample-barcoded 5' primer and a J-beta primer mix. No fewer than 3 million CDR3-containing paired-end reads came from each sample. TCRdb reprocessed the 5' RACE reads with MiXCR, giving one entry per CDR3 protein. The table lists 780,000 or so distinct CDR3 sequences, 53% of them singletons. Trimming pared 0 bases from V and 15 bases from J, leaving 18 bases between. Germline V gene data show CDR1 as DFQATT and CDR2 as SNEGSKA (reference sequence). There are 13 residues in the CDR3.

This TCR was recovered from a man older than 75 in good health. This chain links TRBV20-1 with TRBJ2-1; no clear D gene. Sequencing used blood. CDR3 DNA: TGCAGTGCTAGAGACTGGGCGAAAGGGTTCGGGTTCTTC. As protein: CSARDWAKGFGFF.